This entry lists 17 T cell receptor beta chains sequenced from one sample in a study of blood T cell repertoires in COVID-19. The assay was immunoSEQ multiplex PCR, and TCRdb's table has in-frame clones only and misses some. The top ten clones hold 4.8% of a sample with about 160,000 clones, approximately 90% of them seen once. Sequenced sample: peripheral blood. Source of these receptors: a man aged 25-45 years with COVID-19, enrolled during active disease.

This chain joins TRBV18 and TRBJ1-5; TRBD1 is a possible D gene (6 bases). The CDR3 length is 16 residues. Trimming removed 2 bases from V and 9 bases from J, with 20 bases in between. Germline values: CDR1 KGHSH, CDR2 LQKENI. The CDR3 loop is CASSPVVGTGHPPQHF. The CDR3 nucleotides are TGTGCCAGCTCACCAGTGGTAGGAACAGGGCATCCGCCCCAGCATTTT.

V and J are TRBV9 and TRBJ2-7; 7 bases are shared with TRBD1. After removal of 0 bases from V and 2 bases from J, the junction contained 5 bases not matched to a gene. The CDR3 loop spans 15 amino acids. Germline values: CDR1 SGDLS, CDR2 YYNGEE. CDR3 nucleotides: TGTGCCAGCAGCGTAGCTGTGGGGACAGCCTACGAGCAGTACTTC. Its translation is CASSVAVGTAYEQYF.

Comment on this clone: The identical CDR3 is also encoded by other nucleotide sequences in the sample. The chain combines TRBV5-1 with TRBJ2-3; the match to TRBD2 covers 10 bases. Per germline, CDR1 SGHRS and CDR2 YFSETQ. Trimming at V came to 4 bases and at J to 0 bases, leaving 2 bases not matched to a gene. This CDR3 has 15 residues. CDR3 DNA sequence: TGCGCCAGCAGCCCTAGCGGGAGCAGCACAGATACGCAGTATTTT. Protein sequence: CASSPSGSSTDTQYF.

The CDR3 loop reads CASSFNRGYNSPLHF. CDR3 nucleotides: TGTGCCAGCAGCTTCAACAGGGGGTATAATTCACCCCTCCACTTT. The gene calls are TRBV5-6 and TRBJ1-6; 8 nucleotides match TRBD1. Germline CDR1 is SGHDT and CDR2 is YYEEEE. After removal of 2 bases from V and 4 bases from J, the junction contained 2 bases not matched to a gene. CDR3 length equals 15 residues.

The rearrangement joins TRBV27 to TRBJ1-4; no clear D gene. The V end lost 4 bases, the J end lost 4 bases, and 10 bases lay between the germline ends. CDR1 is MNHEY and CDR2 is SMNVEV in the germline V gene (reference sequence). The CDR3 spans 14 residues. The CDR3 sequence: CASSSPGLNEKLFF. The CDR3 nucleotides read TGTGCCAGCAGTTCCCCCGGTCTTAATGAAAAACTGTTTTTT.

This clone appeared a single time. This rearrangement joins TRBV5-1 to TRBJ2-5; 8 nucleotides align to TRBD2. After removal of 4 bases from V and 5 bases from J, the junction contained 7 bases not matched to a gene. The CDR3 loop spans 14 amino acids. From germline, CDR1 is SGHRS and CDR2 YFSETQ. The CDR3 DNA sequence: TGCGCCAGCAGCACGGGGGGGCCTGGGGAGACCCAGTACTTC. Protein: CASSTGGPGETQYF.

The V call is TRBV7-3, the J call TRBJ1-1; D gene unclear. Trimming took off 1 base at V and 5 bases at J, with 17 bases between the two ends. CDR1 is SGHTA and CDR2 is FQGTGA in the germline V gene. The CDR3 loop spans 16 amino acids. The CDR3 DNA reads TGTGCCAGCAGCTTAAACCCAGGATTCCCGGGGACTGAAGCTTTCTTT. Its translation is CASSLNPGFPGTEAFF.

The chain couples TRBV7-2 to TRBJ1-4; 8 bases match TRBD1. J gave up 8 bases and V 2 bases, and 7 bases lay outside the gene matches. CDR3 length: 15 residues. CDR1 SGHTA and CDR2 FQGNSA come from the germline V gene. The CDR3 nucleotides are TGTGCCAGCAGCTTATCAGGGGGCGCTGGCGAAAAACTGTTTTTT. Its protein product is CASSLSGGAGEKLFF. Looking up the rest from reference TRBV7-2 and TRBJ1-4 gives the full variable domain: GAGVSQSPSNKVTEKGKDVELRCDPISGHTALYWYRQSLGQGLEFLIYFQGNSAPDKSGLPSDRFSAERTGGSVSTLTIQRTQQEDSAVYLCASSLSGGAGEKLFFGSGTQLSVL.

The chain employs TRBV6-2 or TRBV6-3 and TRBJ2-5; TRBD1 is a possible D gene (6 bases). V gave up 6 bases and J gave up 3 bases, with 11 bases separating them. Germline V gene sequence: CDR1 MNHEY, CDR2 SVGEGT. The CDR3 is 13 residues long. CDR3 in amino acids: CASSDWTEETQYF. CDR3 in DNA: TGTGCCAGCAGCGACTGGACAGAAGAGACCCAGTACTTC.

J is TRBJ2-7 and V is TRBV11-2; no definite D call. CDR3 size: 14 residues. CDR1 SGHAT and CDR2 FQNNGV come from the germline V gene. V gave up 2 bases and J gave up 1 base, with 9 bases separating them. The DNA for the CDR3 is TGTGCCAGCAGCTTAAATACCGAGTCCTACGAGCAGTACTTC. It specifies CASSLNTESYEQYF.

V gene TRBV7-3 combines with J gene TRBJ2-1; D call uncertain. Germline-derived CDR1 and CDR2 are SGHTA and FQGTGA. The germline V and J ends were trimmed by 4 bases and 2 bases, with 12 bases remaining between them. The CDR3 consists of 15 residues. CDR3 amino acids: CASSSGAFAYNEQFF. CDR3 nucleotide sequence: TGTGCCAGCAGCTCCGGAGCGTTTGCCTACAATGAGCAGTTCTTC.

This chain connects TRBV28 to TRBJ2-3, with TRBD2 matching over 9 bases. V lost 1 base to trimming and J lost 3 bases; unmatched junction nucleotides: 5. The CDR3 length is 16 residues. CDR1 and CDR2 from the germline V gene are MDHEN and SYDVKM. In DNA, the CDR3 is TGTGCCAGCAGTTTATCTGCGGGAGGGGAGACAGATACGCAGTATTTT. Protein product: CASSLSAGGETDTQYF.

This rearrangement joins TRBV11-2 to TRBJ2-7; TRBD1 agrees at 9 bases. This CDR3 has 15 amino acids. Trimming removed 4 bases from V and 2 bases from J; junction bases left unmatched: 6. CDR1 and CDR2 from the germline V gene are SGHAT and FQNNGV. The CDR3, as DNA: TGTGCCAGCAGCTCTTACAGGGGGCAAGCCTACGAGCAGTACTTC. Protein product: CASSSYRGQAYEQYF. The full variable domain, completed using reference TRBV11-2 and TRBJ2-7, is EAGVAQSPRYKIIEKRQSVAFWCNPISGHATLYWYQQILGQGPKLLIQFQNNGVVDDSQLPKDRFSAERLKGVDSTLKIQPAKLEDSAVYLCASSSYRGQAYEQYFGPGTRLTVT.

The CDR3 is CASSVGAGGTGQPQHF. As DNA, the CDR3 is TGTGCCAGCAGCGTAGGGGCAGGGGGAACGGGTCAGCCCCAGCATTTT. J is TRBJ1-5 and V is TRBV9; the match to TRBD1 covers 7 bases. This CDR3 has 16 residues. V was clipped by 0 bases and J by 6 bases; unmatched bases: 9. In germline, CDR1 is SGDLS, CDR2 YYNGEE. Full variable domain (remainder filled in from reference TRBV9 and TRBJ1-5): DSGVTQTPKHLITATGQRVTLRCSPRSGDLSVYWYQQSLDQGLQFLIQYYNGEERAKGNILERFSAQQFPDLHSELNLSSLELGDSALYFCASSVGAGGTGQPQHFGDGTRLSIL.

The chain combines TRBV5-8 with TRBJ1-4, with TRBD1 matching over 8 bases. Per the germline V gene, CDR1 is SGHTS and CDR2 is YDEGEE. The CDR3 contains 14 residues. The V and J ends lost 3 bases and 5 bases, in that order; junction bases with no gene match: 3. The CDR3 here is CASSSRQGNEKLFF. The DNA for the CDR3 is TGTGCCAGCAGCTCTCGACAGGGGAATGAAAAACTGTTTTTT.

The CDR3 spells CAISPQGGHNSPLHF. Written as DNA, the CDR3 is TGTGCCATCAGTCCCCAGGGGGGCCATAATTCACCCCTCCACTTT. J is TRBJ1-6 and V is TRBV10-3; TRBD1 matches 7 bases. The germline gives CDR1 ENHRY, CDR2 SYGVKD. The CDR3 is made up of 15 amino acids. Trimming removed 5 bases from V and 5 bases from J; junction bases left unmatched: 6.

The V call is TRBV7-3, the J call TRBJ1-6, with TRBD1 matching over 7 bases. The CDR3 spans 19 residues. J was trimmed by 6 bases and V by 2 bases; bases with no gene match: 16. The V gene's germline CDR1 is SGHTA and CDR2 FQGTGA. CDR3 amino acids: CASSLEFWPSQGSNSPLHF. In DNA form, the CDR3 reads TGTGCCAGCAGCTTAGAATTCTGGCCCTCACAGGGGTCTAATTCACCCCTCCACTTT.